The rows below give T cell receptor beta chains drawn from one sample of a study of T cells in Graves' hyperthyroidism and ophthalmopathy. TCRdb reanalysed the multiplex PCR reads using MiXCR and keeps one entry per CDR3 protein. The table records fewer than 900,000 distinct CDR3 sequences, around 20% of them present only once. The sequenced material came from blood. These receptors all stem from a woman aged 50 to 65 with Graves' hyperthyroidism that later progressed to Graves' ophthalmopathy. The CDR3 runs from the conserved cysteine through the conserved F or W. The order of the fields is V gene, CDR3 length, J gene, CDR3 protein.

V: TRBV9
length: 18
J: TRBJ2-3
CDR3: CASSAIRLAGALTDTQYF

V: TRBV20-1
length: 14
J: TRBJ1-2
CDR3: CSARDGPGRGGYTF

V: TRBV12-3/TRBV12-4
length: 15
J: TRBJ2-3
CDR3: CASSPWDRSTDTQYF

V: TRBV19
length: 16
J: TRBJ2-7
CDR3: CASSPFFSGDSYEQYF

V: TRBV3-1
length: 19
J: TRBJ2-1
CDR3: CASTPRGVAGGPGYNEQFF

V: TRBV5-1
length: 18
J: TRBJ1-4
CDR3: CASSLGGSTGQTNEKLFF

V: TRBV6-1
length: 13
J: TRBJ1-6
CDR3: CASSRQGLSPLHF

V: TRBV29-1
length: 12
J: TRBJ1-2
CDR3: CSVYRTVGGYTF

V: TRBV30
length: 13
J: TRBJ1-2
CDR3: CAWSDTGETGYTF

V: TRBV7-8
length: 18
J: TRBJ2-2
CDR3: CASSSGTSGGISIGELFF

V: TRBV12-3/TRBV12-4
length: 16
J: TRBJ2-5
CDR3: CASSFELAGVQETQYF

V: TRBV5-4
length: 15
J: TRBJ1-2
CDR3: CASSTGQGNIYGYTF

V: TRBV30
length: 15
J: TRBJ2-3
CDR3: CAWSQGQGSTDTQYF

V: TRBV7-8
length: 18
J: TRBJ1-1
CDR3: CASSLDRSLGAGYTEAFF

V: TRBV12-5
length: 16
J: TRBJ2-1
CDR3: CASGLSTSGPDNEQFF

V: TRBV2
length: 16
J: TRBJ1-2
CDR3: CASSTTTGTLNYGYTF

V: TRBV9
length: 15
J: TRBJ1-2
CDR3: CASSVARAGIYGYTF

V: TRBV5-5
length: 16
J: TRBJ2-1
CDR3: CASSLKKGDSYNEQFF

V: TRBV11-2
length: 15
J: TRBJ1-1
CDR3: CASSLRGQLNTEAFF

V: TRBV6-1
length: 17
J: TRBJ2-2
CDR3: CASSNPVTGMGTGELFF

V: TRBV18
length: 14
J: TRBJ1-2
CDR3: CASSPNGGGYGYTF

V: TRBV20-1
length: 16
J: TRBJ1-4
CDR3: CSASTGGGVLNEKLFF

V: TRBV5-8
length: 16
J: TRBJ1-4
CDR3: CASSSGGQGAREKLFF

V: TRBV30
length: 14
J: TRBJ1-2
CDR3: CAWSPLQANYGYTF

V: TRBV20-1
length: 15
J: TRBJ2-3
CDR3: CSARDMRGSTDTQYF

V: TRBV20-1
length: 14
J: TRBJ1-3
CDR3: CSASPTGGRNTIYF

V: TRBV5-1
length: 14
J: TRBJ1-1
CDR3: CASSSVGDVTEAFF

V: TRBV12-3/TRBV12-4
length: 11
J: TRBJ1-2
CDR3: CASSLHYGYTF

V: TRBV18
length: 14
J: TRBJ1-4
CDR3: CASSDVTTNEKLFF

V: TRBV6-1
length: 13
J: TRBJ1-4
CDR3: CASRNRGNEKLFF

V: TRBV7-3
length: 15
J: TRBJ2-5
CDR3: CASSFDGDPQETQYF

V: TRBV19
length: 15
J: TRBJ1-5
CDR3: CASSIPRLGEQPQHF

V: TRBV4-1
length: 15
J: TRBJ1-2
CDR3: CASSQIGTGGPGYTF

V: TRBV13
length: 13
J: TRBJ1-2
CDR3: CASIPPANYGYTF

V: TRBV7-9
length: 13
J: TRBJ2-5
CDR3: CASSLDWSGTQYF

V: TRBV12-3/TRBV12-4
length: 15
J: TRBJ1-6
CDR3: CASSSRDGHNSPLHF

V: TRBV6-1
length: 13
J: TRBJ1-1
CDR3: CASRFQGYTEAFF

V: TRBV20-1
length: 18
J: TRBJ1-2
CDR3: CSARDRGDVVVGPYGYTF

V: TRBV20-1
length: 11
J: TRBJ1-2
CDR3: CSARVPGGYTF

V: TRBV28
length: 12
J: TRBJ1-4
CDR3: CASRTGGEKLFF

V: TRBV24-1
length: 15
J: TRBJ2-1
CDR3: CATRGADRRGNEQFF

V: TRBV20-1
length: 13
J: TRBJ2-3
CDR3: CSAPKISTDTQYF

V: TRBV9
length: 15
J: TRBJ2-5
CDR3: CASSVATRPQETQYF

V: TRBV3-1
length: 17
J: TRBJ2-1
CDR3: CASSQDTSGRGIGEQFF

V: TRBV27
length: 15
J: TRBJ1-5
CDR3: CASVEGDVGNQPQHF

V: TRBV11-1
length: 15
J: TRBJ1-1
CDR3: CASIPDRGLWTEAFF

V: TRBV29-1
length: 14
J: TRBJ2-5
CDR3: CSVEDSGGRETQYF

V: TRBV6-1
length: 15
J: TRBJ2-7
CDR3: CASSRRAQQSYEQYF

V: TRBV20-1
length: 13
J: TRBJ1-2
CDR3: CSALVSSNYGYTF

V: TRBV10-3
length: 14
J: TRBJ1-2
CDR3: CAISEVFGADGYTF

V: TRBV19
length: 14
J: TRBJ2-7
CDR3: CASSESGGPYEQYF